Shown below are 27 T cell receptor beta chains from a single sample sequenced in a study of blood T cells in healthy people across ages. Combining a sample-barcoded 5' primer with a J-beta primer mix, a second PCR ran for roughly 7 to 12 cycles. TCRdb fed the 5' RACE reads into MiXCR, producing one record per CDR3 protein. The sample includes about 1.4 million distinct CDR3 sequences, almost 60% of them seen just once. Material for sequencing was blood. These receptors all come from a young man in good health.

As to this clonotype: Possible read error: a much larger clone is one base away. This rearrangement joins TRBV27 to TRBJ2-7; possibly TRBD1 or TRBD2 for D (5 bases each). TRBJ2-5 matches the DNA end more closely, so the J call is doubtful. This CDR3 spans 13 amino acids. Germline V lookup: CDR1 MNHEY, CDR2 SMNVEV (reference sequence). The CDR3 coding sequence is TGTGCCGGCAGTGTCGACGAGGGGGAGACCCAGTACTTC. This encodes CAGSVDEGETQYF.

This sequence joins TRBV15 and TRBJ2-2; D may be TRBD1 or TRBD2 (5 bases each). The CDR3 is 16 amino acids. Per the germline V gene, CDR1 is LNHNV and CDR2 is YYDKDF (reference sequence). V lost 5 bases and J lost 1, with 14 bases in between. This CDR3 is CATSGVGTVNTGELFF. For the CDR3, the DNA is TGTGCCACCAGCGGGGTGGGGACGGTGAACACCGGGGAGCTGTTTTTT.

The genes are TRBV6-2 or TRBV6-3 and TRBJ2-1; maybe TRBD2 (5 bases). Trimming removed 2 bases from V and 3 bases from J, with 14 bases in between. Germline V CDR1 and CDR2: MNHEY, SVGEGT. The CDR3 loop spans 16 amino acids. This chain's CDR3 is CASSYTLANFYNEQFF. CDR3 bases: TGTGCCAGCAGTTACACCCTAGCAAACTTCTACAATGAGCAGTTCTTC.

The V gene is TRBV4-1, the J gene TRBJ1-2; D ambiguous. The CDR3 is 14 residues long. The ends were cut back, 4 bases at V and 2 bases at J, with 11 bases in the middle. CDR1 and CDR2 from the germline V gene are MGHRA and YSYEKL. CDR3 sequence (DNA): TGCGCCAGCAGCCCGACGCAGACAAACTATGGCTACACCTTC. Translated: CASSPTQTNYGYTF.

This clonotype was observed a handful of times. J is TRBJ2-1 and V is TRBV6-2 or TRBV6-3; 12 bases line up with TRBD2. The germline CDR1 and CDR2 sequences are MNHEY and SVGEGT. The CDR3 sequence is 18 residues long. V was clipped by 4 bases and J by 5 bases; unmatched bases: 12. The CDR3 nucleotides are TGTGCCAGCAGTTCCCTGCCTAGCGGGAGGGGTGGGGACAATGAGCAGTTCTTC. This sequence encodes CASSSLPSGRGGDNEQFF.

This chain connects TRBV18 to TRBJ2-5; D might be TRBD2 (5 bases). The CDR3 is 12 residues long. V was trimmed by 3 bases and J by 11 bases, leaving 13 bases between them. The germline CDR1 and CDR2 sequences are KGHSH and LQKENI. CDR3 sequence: CASSPGAEGQYF. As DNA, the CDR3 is TGTGCCAGCTCACCGGGAGCCGAAGGGCAGTACTTC.

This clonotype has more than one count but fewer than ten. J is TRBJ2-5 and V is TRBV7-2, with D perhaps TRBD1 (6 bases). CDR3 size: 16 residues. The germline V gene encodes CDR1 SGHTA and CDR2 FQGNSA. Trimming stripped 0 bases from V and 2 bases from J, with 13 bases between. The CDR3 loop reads CASSLARSTGQETQYF. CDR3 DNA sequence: TGTGCCAGCAGCTTAGCGCGGTCCACAGGGCAAGAGACCCAGTACTTC. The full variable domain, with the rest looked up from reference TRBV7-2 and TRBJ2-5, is GAGVSQSPSNKVTEKGKDVELRCDPISGHTALYWYRQSLGQGLEFLIYFQGNSAPDKSGLPSDRFSAERTGGSVSTLTIQRTQQEDSAVYLCASSLARSTGQETQYFGPGTRLLVL.

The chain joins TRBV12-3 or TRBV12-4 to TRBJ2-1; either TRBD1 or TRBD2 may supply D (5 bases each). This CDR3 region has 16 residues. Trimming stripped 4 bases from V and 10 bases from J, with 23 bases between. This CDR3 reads CASSSLRDGRATEQFF. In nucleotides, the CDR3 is TGTGCCAGCAGTTCACTCCGGGACGGAAGGGCAACGGAGCAGTTCTTC.

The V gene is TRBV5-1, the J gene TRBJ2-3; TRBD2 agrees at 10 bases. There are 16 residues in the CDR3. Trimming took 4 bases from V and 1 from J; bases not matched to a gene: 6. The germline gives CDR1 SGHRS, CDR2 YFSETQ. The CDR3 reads CASSHLLAGGTDTQYF. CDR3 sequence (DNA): TGCGCCAGCAGCCATCTTCTAGCGGGAGGCACAGATACGCAGTATTTT.

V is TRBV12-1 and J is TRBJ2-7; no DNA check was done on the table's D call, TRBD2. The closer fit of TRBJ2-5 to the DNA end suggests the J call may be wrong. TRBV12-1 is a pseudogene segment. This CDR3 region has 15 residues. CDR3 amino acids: CAGFPGLAGLETQYF. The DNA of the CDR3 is TGTGCCGGATTTCCGGGACTAGCGGGATTGGAGACCCAGTACTTC.

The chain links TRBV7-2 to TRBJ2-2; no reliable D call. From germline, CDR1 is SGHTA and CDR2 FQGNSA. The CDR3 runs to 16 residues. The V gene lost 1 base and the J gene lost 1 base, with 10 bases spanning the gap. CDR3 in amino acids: CASSLVQQMNTGELFF. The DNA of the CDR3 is TGTGCCAGCAGCTTAGTACAGCAGATGAACACCGGGGAGCTGTTTTTT.

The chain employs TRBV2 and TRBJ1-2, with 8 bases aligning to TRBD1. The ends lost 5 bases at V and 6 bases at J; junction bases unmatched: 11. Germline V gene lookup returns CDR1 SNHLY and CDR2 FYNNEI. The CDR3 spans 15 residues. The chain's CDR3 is CASSQSRGRVDGYTF. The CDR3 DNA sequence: TGTGCCAGCAGTCAGAGCAGGGGGCGGGTAGATGGCTACACCTTC.

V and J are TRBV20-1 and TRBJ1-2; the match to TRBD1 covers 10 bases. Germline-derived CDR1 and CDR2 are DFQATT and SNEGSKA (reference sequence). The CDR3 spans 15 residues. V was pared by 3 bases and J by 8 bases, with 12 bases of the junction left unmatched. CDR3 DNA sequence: TGCAGTGCTAGTCCCCCGGGACAGGGGTTCAGAGGCTACACCTTC. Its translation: CSASPPGQGFRGYTF.

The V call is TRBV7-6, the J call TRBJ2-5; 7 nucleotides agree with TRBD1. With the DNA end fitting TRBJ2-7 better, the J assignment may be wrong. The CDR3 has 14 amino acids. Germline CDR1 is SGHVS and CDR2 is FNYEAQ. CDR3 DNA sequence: TGTGCCAGCAGCCCTCGACAGGGTAGCCACGAGCAGTACTTC. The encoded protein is CASSPRQGSHEQYF.

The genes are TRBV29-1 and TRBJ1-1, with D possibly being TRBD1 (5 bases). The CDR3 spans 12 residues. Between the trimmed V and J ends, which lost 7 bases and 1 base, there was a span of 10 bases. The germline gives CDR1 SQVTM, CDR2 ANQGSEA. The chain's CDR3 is CSAVGTNTEAFF. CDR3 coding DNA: TGCAGCGCTGTGGGGACGAACACTGAAGCTTTCTTT.

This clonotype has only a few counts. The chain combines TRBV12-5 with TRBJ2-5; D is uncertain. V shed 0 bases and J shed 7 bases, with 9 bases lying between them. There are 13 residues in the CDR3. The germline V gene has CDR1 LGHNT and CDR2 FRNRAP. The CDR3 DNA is TGTGCTAGTGGTTTGGTACGATTCGGGACCCAGTACTTC. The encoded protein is CASGLVRFGTQYF.

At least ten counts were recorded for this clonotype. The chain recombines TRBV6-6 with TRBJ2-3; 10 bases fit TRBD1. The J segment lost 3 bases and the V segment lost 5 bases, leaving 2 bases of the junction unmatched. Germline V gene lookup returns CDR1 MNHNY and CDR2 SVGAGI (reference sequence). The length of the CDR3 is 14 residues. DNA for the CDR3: TGTGCCAGCAGTCGGGACAGGGGAACAGATACGCAGTATTTT. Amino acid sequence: CASSRDRGTDTQYF.

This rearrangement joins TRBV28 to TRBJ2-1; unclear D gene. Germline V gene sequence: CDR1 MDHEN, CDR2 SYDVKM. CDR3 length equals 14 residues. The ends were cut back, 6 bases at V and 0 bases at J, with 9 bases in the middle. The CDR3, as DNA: TGTGCCAGCAGGCGCTCCCGCTCCTACAATGAGCAGTTCTTC. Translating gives CASRRSRSYNEQFF.

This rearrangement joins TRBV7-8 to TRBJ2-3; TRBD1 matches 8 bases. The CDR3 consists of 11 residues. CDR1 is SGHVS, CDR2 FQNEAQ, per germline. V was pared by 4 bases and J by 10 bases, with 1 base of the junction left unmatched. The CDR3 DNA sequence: TGTGCCAGCAGCTCGACAGGGGCGCAGTATTTT. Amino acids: CASSSTGAQYF.

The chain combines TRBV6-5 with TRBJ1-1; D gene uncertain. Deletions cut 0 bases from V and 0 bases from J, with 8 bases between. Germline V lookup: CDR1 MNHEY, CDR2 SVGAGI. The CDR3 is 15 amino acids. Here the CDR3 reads CASSYSAAVNTEAFF. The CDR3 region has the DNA TGTGCCAGCAGTTACTCGGCGGCAGTGAACACTGAAGCTTTCTTT.

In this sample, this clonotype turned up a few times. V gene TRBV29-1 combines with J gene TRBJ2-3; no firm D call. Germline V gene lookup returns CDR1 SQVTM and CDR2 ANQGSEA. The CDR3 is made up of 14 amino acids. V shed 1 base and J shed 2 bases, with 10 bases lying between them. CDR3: CSVEGWVNTDTQYF. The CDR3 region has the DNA TGCAGCGTTGAAGGATGGGTCAACACAGATACGCAGTATTTT.

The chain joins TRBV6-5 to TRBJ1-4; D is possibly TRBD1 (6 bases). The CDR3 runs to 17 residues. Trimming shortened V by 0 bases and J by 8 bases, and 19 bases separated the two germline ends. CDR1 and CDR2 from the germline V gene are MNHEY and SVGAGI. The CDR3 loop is CASSYSIRQANKEKLFF. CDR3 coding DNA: TGTGCCAGCAGTTACTCCATTCGACAGGCCAATAAAGAAAAACTGTTTTTT.

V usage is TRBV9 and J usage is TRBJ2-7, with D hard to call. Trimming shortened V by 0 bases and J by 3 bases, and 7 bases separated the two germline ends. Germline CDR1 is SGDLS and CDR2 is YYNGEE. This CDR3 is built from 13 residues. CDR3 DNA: TGTGCCAGCAGCGTAGGGGCAGTCTACGAGCAGTACTTC. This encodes CASSVGAVYEQYF.

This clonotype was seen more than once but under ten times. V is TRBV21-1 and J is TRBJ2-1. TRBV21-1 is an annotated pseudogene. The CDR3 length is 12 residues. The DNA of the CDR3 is TGTGCCAGCAGCAAATGTTCGAGTGAGCAGTTCTTC. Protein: CASSKCSSEQFF.

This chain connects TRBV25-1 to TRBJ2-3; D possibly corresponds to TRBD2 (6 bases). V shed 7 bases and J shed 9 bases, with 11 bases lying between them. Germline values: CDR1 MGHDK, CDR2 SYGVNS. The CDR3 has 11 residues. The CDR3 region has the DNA TGTGCCAGCATCGGGGGAAGAACGCAGTATTTT. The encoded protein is CASIGGRTQYF. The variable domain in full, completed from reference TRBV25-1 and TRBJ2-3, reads EADIYQTPRYLVIGTGKKITLECSQTMGHDKMYWYQQDPGMELHLIHYSYGVNSTEKGDLSSESTVSRIRTEHFPLTLESARPSHTSQYLCASIGGRTQYFGPGTRLTVL.

CDR3 sequence reads: CASSQTVSGDGYTF. CDR3 in DNA: TGTGCCAGCAGCCAAACGGTGTCGGGTGATGGCTACACCTTC. The rearrangement uses TRBV7-9 and TRBJ1-2; D is ambiguous. CDR1 is SEHNR, CDR2 FQNEAQ, per germline (reference sequence). The CDR3 runs to 14 residues. Trimming left V 5 bases short and J 6 bases short, with 16 bases between.

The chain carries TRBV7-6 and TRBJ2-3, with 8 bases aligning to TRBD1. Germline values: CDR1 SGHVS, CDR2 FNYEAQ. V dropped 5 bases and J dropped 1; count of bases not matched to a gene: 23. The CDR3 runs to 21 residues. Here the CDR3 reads CASSLHPGQEITSLGTDTQYF. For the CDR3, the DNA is TGTGCCAGCAGCCTACACCCGGGACAGGAAATAACTAGCCTGGGCACAGATACGCAGTATTTT.